The 17 T cell receptor beta chains presented below share a single source sample, sequenced in a study of cytomegalovirus exposure and HLA in healthy donors. The PCR ran on 60 Vbeta and 13 Jbeta primers. Assay used: immunoSEQ multiplex PCR; TCRdb lists only in-frame clones, some missing. The sample records fewer than 130,000 clones, 60% to 80% being singletons. Sequencing was carried out using PBMCs. The source is a middle-aged man in good health and CMV-seropositive.

The rearrangement joins TRBV11-2 to TRBJ2-3; D gene unclear. Germline lookup yields CDR1 SGHAT and CDR2 FQNNGV. Trimming left V 0 bases short and J 2 bases short, with 12 bases between. CDR3 length: 16 residues. The CDR3 bases are TGTGCCAGCAGCTTAGATGGTAGCCCCCTCACAGATACGCAGTATTTT. As protein: CASSLDGSPLTDTQYF.

J is TRBJ1-1 and V is TRBV30, with D maybe TRBD1 (5 bases). Trimming pared 3 bases from V and 5 bases from J, leaving 10 bases between. The CDR3 runs to 12 residues. The V gene's germline CDR1 is GTSNPN and CDR2 SVGIG (reference sequence). Here the CDR3 DNA reads TGTGCCTGGAGGCCCGCAGGGACTGAAGCTTTCTTT. Translating gives CAWRPAGTEAFF.

This clone has only a few counts. The V and J genes are TRBV5-1 and TRBJ1-2; D might be TRBD1 (6 bases). Trimming pared 3 bases from V and 8 bases from J, leaving 20 bases between. CDR1 SGHRS and CDR2 YFSETQ come from the germline V gene. This CDR3 has 15 residues. CDR3 nucleotides: TGCGCCAGCAGCTCGAAAACAGGGTCTATATCCGGCTACACCTTC. It translates to CASSSKTGSISGYTF.

The chain recombines TRBV2 with TRBJ2-3, with 9 bases that match TRBD1. V gave up 7 bases and J gave up 1 base; unmatched junction bases: 3. Germline values: CDR1 SNHLY, CDR2 FYNNEI. The CDR3 is 14 amino acids. The CDR3 spells CASTRTGGTDTQYF. The CDR3 DNA reads TGTGCCAGCACCCGGACAGGGGGCACAGATACGCAGTATTTT.

The rearrangement links TRBV9 to TRBJ1-6; 7 bases match TRBD1. J was trimmed by 7 bases and V by 4 bases; bases with no gene match: 8. Germline assignment: CDR1 SGDLS and CDR2 YYNGEE. This CDR3 is 15 amino acids long. The chain's CDR3 is CASSPLGTANSPLHF. The CDR3 bases are TGTGCCAGCAGCCCCCTAGGGACAGCGAATTCACCCCTCCACTTT.

This chain connects TRBV9 to TRBJ2-1; 11 bases line up with TRBD2. V was pared by 4 bases and J by 0 bases, with 6 bases of the junction left unmatched. Per the germline V gene, CDR1 is SGDLS and CDR2 is YYNGEE. The CDR3 totals 17 residues. CDR3 bases: TGTGCCAGCAGCTTGGGACTAGCGGCAAACTCCTACAATGAGCAGTTCTTC. This codes for CASSLGLAANSYNEQFF.

This clone was recorded a few times. A read error may account for a junction end that differs from germline. V usage is TRBV2 and J usage is TRBJ2-3; 10 bases match TRBD1. The CDR3 has 13 amino acids. Germline V gene lookup returns CDR1 SNHLY and CDR2 FYNNEI. CDR3 sequence (DNA): TGTGCTGGCCGGGACAGGGGTTTACCGTTGGGGGATTTT. Protein: CAGRDRGLPLGDF.

The V and J genes are TRBV2 and TRBJ1-2, with a possible D match to TRBD1 (5 bases). Per the germline V gene, CDR1 is SNHLY and CDR2 is FYNNEI. Trimming cost V 3 bases and J 0 bases, with 8 bases left between them. The CDR3 contains 14 residues. In DNA form, the CDR3 reads TGTGCCAGCAGTGAGACAGCCCCTAACTATGGCTACACCTTC. This sequence encodes CASSETAPNYGYTF.

This clone has a single count. The chain joins TRBV5-6 to TRBJ1-2; 9 positions agree with TRBD1. J was trimmed by 4 bases and V by 2 bases; bases with no gene match: 9. CDR1 is SGHDT, CDR2 YYEEEE, per germline. This CDR3 has 16 amino acids. CDR3 nucleotides: TGTGCCAGCAGCTTAGAATCGGGACAGGGATCCTATGGCTACACCTTC. This codes for CASSLESGQGSYGYTF.

This chain uses TRBV5-1 with TRBJ2-7; D is perhaps TRBD2 (6 bases). The V end lost 4 bases, the J end lost 2 bases, and 13 bases lay between the germline ends. The CDR3 has 14 amino acids. Germline loops: CDR1 SGHRS, CDR2 YFSETQ. The CDR3 reads CASSAAGLPYEQYF. The CDR3 bases are TGCGCCAGCAGCGCCGCGGGACTCCCCTACGAGCAGTACTTC.

The chain carries TRBV9 and TRBJ1-4; D gene uncertain. Trimming removed 0 bases from V and 4 bases from J, with 10 bases in between. Germline assignment: CDR1 SGDLS and CDR2 YYNGEE. This CDR3 has 15 residues. The CDR3 protein is CASSVDSTRNEKLFF. CDR3 bases: TGTGCCAGCAGCGTAGACAGTACCCGTAATGAAAAACTGTTTTTT.

This chain connects TRBV19 to TRBJ1-5; D perhaps matches TRBD1 (5 bases). V was cut by 2 bases and J by 7 bases, with 24 bases left in between. The CDR3 has 18 residues. The germline CDR1 and CDR2 sequences are LNHDA and SQIVND (reference sequence). The CDR3 loop reads CASSIFVGQGQVRQPQHF. CDR3 nucleotide sequence: TGTGCCAGTAGTATATTCGTCGGGCAGGGCCAAGTCCGGCAGCCCCAGCATTTT.

V gene TRBV7-9 combines with J gene TRBJ2-7, with 8 bases identical to TRBD1. CDR3 size: 16 residues. Trimming removed 4 bases from V and 2 bases from J; junction bases left unmatched: 10. Per germline, CDR1 SEHNR and CDR2 FQNEAQ (reference sequence). The CDR3 is CASSSTAGGKPYEQYF. CDR3 coding DNA: TGTGCCAGCAGCTCCACCGCAGGGGGCAAACCCTACGAGCAGTACTTC.

This clone was counted only a few times. J is TRBJ1-2 and V is TRBV14, with 8 bases lining up with TRBD1. This CDR3 has 17 amino acids. V shed 5 bases and J 5 bases; nucleotides not matched to a gene: 16. The V gene's germline CDR1 is SGHDN and CDR2 FVKESK. CDR3 region: CASSETGADLLKYGYTF. CDR3 nucleotide sequence: TGTGCCAGCAGCGAGACAGGGGCCGATCTTCTAAAATATGGCTACACCTTC.

The chain couples TRBV5-1 to TRBJ2-1; 7 positions match TRBD2. Losses at the gene ends were 4 bases for V and 6 bases for J; bases not matched to a gene: 13. The CDR3 covers 16 residues. Germline CDR1 is SGHRS and CDR2 is YFSETQ. CDR3 nucleotides: TGCGCCAGCAGCCGGGGGAGGGACGGGAAATTCAATGAGCAGTTCTTC. The encoded protein is CASSRGRDGKFNEQFF.

This chain joins TRBV5-1 and TRBJ2-1; 11 bases match TRBD2. Germline V gene data show CDR1 as SGHRS and CDR2 as YFSETQ. CDR3 size: 17 residues. Trimming removed 0 bases from V and 0 bases from J; junction bases left unmatched: 2. Written as DNA, the CDR3 is TGCGCCAGCAGCTTGGGACTAGCGGGGTCCTCCTACAATGAGCAGTTCTTC. Protein: CASSLGLAGSSYNEQFF.

The chain combines TRBV5-1 with TRBJ2-7; 16 bases agree with TRBD2. The trim removed 4 bases at V and 4 bases at J, leaving 5 bases unmatched. This CDR3 spans 16 amino acids. Per the germline V gene, CDR1 is SGHRS and CDR2 is YFSETQ. The DNA of the CDR3 is TGCGCCAGCAGCATTGGGACTAGCGGGAGGGGTTACGAGCAGTACTTC. Its protein product is CASSIGTSGRGYEQYF.